Listed below are T cell receptor beta chains from one sample, sequenced in a study of T cell responses to AZD1222 COVID-19 vaccine. Assay used: immunoSEQ multiplex PCR; TCRdb lists only in-frame clones, some missing. In the table there are about 45,000 clones, over 60% of which are singletons. The sample here was peripheral blood, taken on day 0 of AZD1222 vaccination. These receptors were obtained from an adult in good health. The CDR3 runs from the conserved cysteine through the conserved F or W. A D gene is named only where the DNA matches it firmly. The size field is filled for only some rows; it gives once, few, many or a size class.

clone_size j_call v_call d_call cdr3_aa cdr3_nt
few TRBJ1-1 TRBV6-7 - CASSSGNTEAFF TGTGCCAGCTCCAGTGGGAACACTGAAGCTTTCTTT
- TRBJ2-7 TRBV7-2 - CASSIPGTYEQYF TGTGCCAGCAGCATCCCGGGAACCTACGAGCAGTACTTC
few TRBJ1-2 TRBV23-1 TRBD1 CASSQDRRSRGYTF TGCGCCAGCAGTCAGGACAGGAGGTCCCGTGGCTACACCTTC
- TRBJ1-5 TRBV10-2 - CASSDISYQPQHF TGCGCCAGCAGTGATATCTCTTATCAGCCCCAGCATTTT
- TRBJ1-2 TRBV6-1 TRBD1 CASSEEDRESYGYTF TGTGCCAGCAGTGAGGAAGACAGGGAGTCCTATGGCTACACCTTC
- TRBJ1-6 TRBV9 - CASSVGSGPYNSPLHF TGTGCCAGCAGCGTAGGTTCAGGGCCCTATAATTCACCCCTCCACTTT
once TRBJ2-1 TRBV11-3 - CASSLLGGSYNEQFF TGTGCCAGCAGCTTATTGGGGGGCTCCTACAATGAGCAGTTCTTC
- TRBJ1-1 TRBV27 - CASSLGMNTEAFF TGTGCCAGCAGTTTAGGAATGAACACTGAAGCTTTCTTT
- TRBJ1-5 TRBV7-9 TRBD1 CASSPLSGQGLSGQPQHF TGTGCCAGCAGCCCCCTGTCGGGACAGGGGCTTTCGGGACAGCCCCAGCATTTT
- TRBJ2-7 TRBV28 - CASSPYGAGTLSYEQYF TGTGCCAGCAGTCCATATGGGGCCGGGACATTGAGCTACGAGCAGTACTTC
- TRBJ2-1 TRBV5-1 - CASSLLDLGNEQFF TGCGCCAGCAGCTTACTTGATCTAGGCAATGAGCAGTTCTTC
- TRBJ2-7 TRBV5-8 - CASSSQTRGQYF TGTGCCAGCAGCTCCCAAACCCGAGGGCAGTACTTC
medium-sized TRBJ1-2 TRBV28 TRBD1 CASRDEQGAHGYTF TGTGCCAGCAGGGACGAACAGGGGGCGCATGGCTACACCTTC
- TRBJ1-5 TRBV23-1 TRBD1 CASSPGQAYQPQHF TGCGCCAGCAGTCCGGGACAGGCTTATCAGCCCCAGCATTTT
- TRBJ1-2 TRBV6-6 - CASSHTGEDYGYTF TGTGCCAGCAGCCATACGGGGGAGGACTATGGCTACACCTTC
- TRBJ2-5 TRBV6-5 - CATRLPGSQETQYF TGTGCCACACGATTACCCGGATCACAAGAGACCCAGTACTTC
- TRBJ2-2 TRBV2 - CASSERGESGGELFF TGTGCCAGCAGTGAGCGGGGAGAGAGCGGCGGGGAGCTGTTTTTT
once TRBJ2-7 TRBV2 TRBD1 CASSGTGLPYEQYF TGTGCCAGCAGTGGGACAGGACTCCCCTACGAGCAGTACTTC
- TRBJ2-2 TRBV11-2 - CASSLDGGNTGELFF TGTGCCAGCAGCTTAGATGGGGGGAACACCGGGGAGCTGTTTTTT
- TRBJ2-3 TRBV19 - CASQWRDSPPDTQYF TGTGCCAGTCAATGGCGGGACTCCCCCCCAGATACGCAGTATTTT
- TRBJ2-2 TRBV5-1 TRBD1 CASSLGQGTNTGELFF TGCGCCAGCAGCCTGGGACAGGGTACGAACACCGGGGAGCTGTTTTTT
- TRBJ2-1 TRBV7-9 TRBD2 CASSLPTSVHNEQFF TGTGCCAGCAGCTTGCCGACTAGCGTGCACAATGAGCAGTTCTTC
- TRBJ2-5 TRBV4-3 TRBD2 CASSRRAGWQETQYF TGCGCCAGCTCTCGCCGAGCGGGGTGGCAAGAGACCCAGTACTTC
- TRBJ1-5 TRBV2 TRBD1 CASSGGQGVLSAQPQHF TGTGCCAGCAGTGGGGGACAGGGGGTTTTATCTGCTCAGCCCCAGCATTTT
- TRBJ1-2 TRBV12-3/TRBV12-4 - CASSRSGNGYTF TGTGCCAGCAGCAGATCAGGGAATGGCTACACCTTC
- TRBJ2-1 TRBV2 - CASRAALNNEQFF TGTGCCAGCCGGGCGGCGTTGAACAATGAGCAGTTCTTC
- TRBJ2-5 TRBV11-1 - CASSPNRVETQYF TGTGCCAGCAGCCCCAACAGGGTTGAGACCCAGTACTTC
- TRBJ1-5 TRBV19 - CAIPKEHSNQPQHF TGTGCTATTCCCAAGGAACATAGCAATCAGCCCCAGCATTTT
- TRBJ2-5 TRBV29-1 - CSSRVSTFGETQYF TGCAGCTCCAGGGTCAGTACCTTTGGAGAGACCCAGTACTTC
once TRBJ1-1 TRBV6-5 - CASSYSENTEAFF TGTGCCAGCAGTTACTCGGAGAACACTGAAGCTTTCTTT
- TRBJ1-1 TRBV19 - CASKGRPGTEAFF TGTGCCAGTAAGGGCAGGCCGGGCACTGAAGCTTTCTTT
once TRBJ2-3 TRBV6-1 - CASSDPLGGKTTDTQYF TGTGCCAGCAGTGACCCACTGGGGGGTAAGACCACAGATACGCAGTATTTT
- TRBJ2-1 TRBV11-3 - CASSLSSSYNEQFF TGTGCCAGCAGCTTAAGTTCCTCGTACAATGAGCAGTTCTTC
few TRBJ1-5 TRBV7-8 - CASSLRDSNQPQHF TGTGCCAGCAGCTTGCGGGACAGCAATCAGCCCCAGCATTTT
- TRBJ1-2 TRBV11-1 - CASSPPEGGNYGYTF TGTGCCAGCAGCCCCCCCGAGGGGGGTAACTATGGCTACACCTTC
- TRBJ2-1 TRBV7-3 - CASSLDGAGNEQFF TGTGCCAGCAGCTTGGACGGAGCGGGCAATGAGCAGTTCTTC
- TRBJ1-6 TRBV6-5 - CASKVMGNSPLHF TGTGCCAGCAAGGTGATGGGGAATTCACCCCTCCACTTT
- TRBJ2-7 TRBV4-3 - CASSQGQGIAYEQYF TGCGCCAGCAGCCAAGGGCAGGGGATCGCCTACGAGCAGTACTTC
- TRBJ2-1 TRBV6-5 TRBD1 CASSPGQGGDNEQFF TGTGCCAGCAGCCCCGGACAGGGAGGCGACAATGAGCAGTTCTTC
- TRBJ1-1 TRBV5-6 TRBD1 CASSVAGTGGTEAFF TGTGCCAGCAGCGTAGCCGGGACAGGGGGCACTGAAGCTTTCTTT
- TRBJ1-5 TRBV24-1 - CATSDFGARVAAPQKNSNQPQHF TGTGCCACCAGTGATTTCGGGGCACGGGTGGCAGCGCCCCAAAAAAATAGCAATCAGCCCCAGCATTTT
- TRBJ1-2 TRBV7-2 - CASSLATGGHYGYTF TGTGCCAGCAGCTTAGCGACAGGTGGGCACTATGGCTACACCTTC
- TRBJ2-2 TRBV24-1 - CATSDSRELFF TGTGCCACCAGTGATTCCCGGGAGCTGTTTTTT
- TRBJ1-6 TRBV29-1 - CSVEEPPGSPLHF TGCAGCGTTGAGGAACCGCCGGGCTCACCCCTCCACTTT
few TRBJ1-2 TRBV6-5 - CASSPQTGGGYTF TGTGCCAGCAGCCCACAGACAGGTGGTGGCTACACCTTC
- TRBJ2-7 TRBV2 TRBD1 CASSPDRFLTYEQYF TGTGCCAGCAGTCCGGACAGGTTTTTGACCTACGAGCAGTACTTC
- TRBJ1-1 TRBV6-4 - CASSDTDRNTEAFF TGTGCCAGCAGTGATACGGACAGAAACACTGAAGCTTTCTTT
- TRBJ2-5 TRBV5-1 - CASYQLQETQYF TGCGCCAGCTACCAGCTTCAAGAGACCCAGTACTTC